These T cell receptor beta chains were read from a single sample in a study of T cells in Graves' hyperthyroidism and ophthalmopathy. Each CDR3 protein is one row after TCRdb ran MiXCR on the multiplex PCR reads. The table shows 640,000 or so distinct CDR3 sequences, with approximately 14% occurring only once. Sequenced: blood. The receptors here all came from a woman in her thirties or forties with Graves' ophthalmopathy. Both conserved end residues are part of each CDR3. D genes are given only for firm matches. The listing skips clone size in some rows; elsewhere it reads once, few, many or a size class.

TRBV28,many,-,TRBJ2-5,TGTGCCAGCAGCCCCTCGGGGTTGGGCCTAAAGACCCAGTACTTC,CASSPSGLGLKTQYF
TRBV6-5,many,-,TRBJ1-3,TGTGCCAGCAGCATCGGGATAAACTCTGGAAACACCATATATTTT,CASSIGINSGNTIYF
TRBV27,many,-,TRBJ2-7,TGTGCCAGCAGTTTATCCTCCCAAGGCGAGCAGTACTTC,CASSLSSQGEQYF
TRBV19,-,TRBD1,TRBJ1-2,TGTGCCAGTAGTGGACAGGCTTCGGATTATGGCTACACCTTC,CASSGQASDYGYTF
TRBV30,many,-,TRBJ1-5,TGTGCCTGGAGTGGGCGATTCAATCAGCCCCAGCATTTT,CAWSGRFNQPQHF
TRBV9,many,-,TRBJ1-1,TGTGCCAGCAGCCCCGAGGGGGGGAGGACTGAAGCTTTCTTT,CASSPEGGRTEAFF
TRBV28,many,TRBD1,TRBJ2-6,TGTGCCAGCTTCCGGGGACAGGGGGCTGGTGGGGCCAACGTCCTGACTTTC,CASFRGQGAGGANVLTF
TRBV6-1,many,-,TRBJ2-5,TGTGCCAGCAGCCCCCAGGGGTGGGAAGAGACCCAGTACTTC,CASSPQGWEETQYF
TRBV6-5,many,TRBD1,TRBJ2-7,TGTGCCAGCAGTTACTCGGGACAGGGGTCCTACGAGCAGTACTTC,CASSYSGQGSYEQYF
TRBV30,few,-,TRBJ1-2,TGTGCCTGGGATAGCGGGGTAAACTATGGCTACACCTTC,CAWDSGVNYGYTF
TRBV6-1,-,-,TRBJ1-1,TGTGCCAGCACCCTCCTCGGCAGGAACACTGAAGCTTTCTTT,CASTLLGRNTEAFF
TRBV6-5,many,-,TRBJ1-1,TGTGCCAGCAGTCCCGGGATACTGCTGGGCACTGAAGCTTTCTTT,CASSPGILLGTEAFF
TRBV20-1,few,-,TRBJ2-3,TGCAGTGCCCCAGGGGCCCTCTCCGACCCAGATACGCAGTATTTT,CSAPGALSDPDTQYF
TRBV12-5,many,-,TRBJ1-1,TGTGCTAGTGGTCCTGGGGACGGGCCTCCCTTCTTT,CASGPGDGPPFF
TRBV7-8,many,-,TRBJ1-2,TGTGCCAGCAGCTTAGACGGAACGGTCTATGGCTACACCTTC,CASSLDGTVYGYTF
TRBV6-5,many,-,TRBJ1-1,TGTGCCAGCAGTTACTCGATTAAAGGGGGCACTGAAGCTTTCTTT,CASSYSIKGGTEAFF
TRBV11-2,many,TRBD2,TRBJ2-2,TGTGCCAGCAGCTTAGACCAGCGGGAGGACACCGGGGAGCTGTTTTTT,CASSLDQREDTGELFF
TRBV20-1,many,TRBD2,TRBJ2-2,TGCAGTGCTACCCCCTTAGCGGGAGATGAGACCGGGGAGCTGTTTTTT,CSATPLAGDETGELFF
TRBV19,-,TRBD2,TRBJ2-7,TGTGCCAGTAGTATGTCGTCGGGCGGGAGGAGAGGCTACGAGCAGTACTTC,CASSMSSGGRRGYEQYF
TRBV28,many,-,TRBJ2-6,TGTGCCAGCAGTTTTACAGGGCTCTCCTCTGGGGCCAACGTCCTGACTTTC,CASSFTGLSSGANVLTF
TRBV12-3/TRBV12-4,many,-,TRBJ2-5,TGTGCCAGCAGTAGCCCGACAGGTTACCAAGAGACCCAGTACTTC,CASSSPTGYQETQYF
TRBV4-1,few,TRBD2,TRBJ2-5,TGCGCCAGCAGCCAAGAGAGGGGAGCGGGAGGGCCTATTGACCAGTACTTC,CASSQERGAGGPIDQYF
TRBV4-3,-,-,TRBJ1-1,TGCGCCAGCAGCCAGGCCCGCACCTTTAACACTGAAGCTTTCTTT,CASSQARTFNTEAFF
TRBV6-1,many,-,TRBJ2-2,TGTGCCAGCAGTCAGCGACGAAGAACCGGGGAGCTGTTTTTT,CASSQRRRTGELFF
TRBV4-3,few,TRBD2,TRBJ2-7,TGCGCCAGCAGCCAAGATTCGGGGGGGCACGAGCAGTACTTC,CASSQDSGGHEQYF
TRBV7-8,-,-,TRBJ2-5,TGTGCCAGCAGCTTAGAAAGCAGGGAAATGAGCTGGGGGACCCAGTACTTC,CASSLESREMSWGTQYF
TRBV6-5,-,-,TRBJ2-5,TGTGCCAGCAGTTACCCGATCGGGAGAGAGACCCAGTACTTC,CASSYPIGRETQYF
TRBV5-1,-,TRBD2,TRBJ2-5,TGCGCCAGCAGCTTGGGGGGACTAGCGGGAGGAGAGACCCAGTACTTC,CASSLGGLAGGETQYF
TRBV7-2,many,-,TRBJ2-7,TGTGCCAGCAGTTGGACAGCCCGCTCCTACGAGCAGTACTTC,CASSWTARSYEQYF
TRBV28,many,-,TRBJ2-7,TGTGCCAGCAAGGCAGCAGGGGACGGAAAAAATTCCTACGAGCAGTACTTC,CASKAAGDGKNSYEQYF
TRBV7-2,-,TRBD1,TRBJ2-7,TGTGCCAGCAGCCTCCTGACAGGGACCACTCGAGAGCAGTACTTC,CASSLLTGTTREQYF
TRBV29-1,-,TRBD2,TRBJ2-2,TGCAGCGTATCTAGCGGGGTGAACACCGGGGAGCTGTTTTTT,CSVSSGVNTGELFF
TRBV7-9,few,-,TRBJ1-2,TGTGCCAGCAGCTTAGCGGTTTGGAGGGGCTACACCTTC,CASSLAVWRGYTF
TRBV6-4,many,TRBD1,TRBJ1-2,TGTGCCAGCAGGACTACCGCGGGACAGGGGCCTGCTAACTATGGCTACACCTTC,CASRTTAGQGPANYGYTF
TRBV5-4,few,-,TRBJ1-2,TGTGCCAGCAGCTTACAGGGTGGGGTTGGCTACACCTTC,CASSLQGGVGYTF
TRBV10-3,many,TRBD1,TRBJ2-7,TGTGCCATCAGTGAGTCGATGGACAGGGCCTACGAGCAGTACTTC,CAISESMDRAYEQYF
TRBV6-1,few,-,TRBJ2-7,TGTGCCAGCAGTGAATTAGGGAAAGCCTACGAGCAGTACTTC,CASSELGKAYEQYF
TRBV7-9,-,TRBD1,TRBJ1-2,TGTGCCAGCAGCTCGGGACAGAGTGGGTATGGCTACACCTTC,CASSSGQSGYGYTF
TRBV7-2,many,TRBD2,TRBJ2-2,TGTGCCAGCAGCTTATTTGCGGGAGAGGTCGGGGAGCTGTTTTTT,CASSLFAGEVGELFF
TRBV20-1,many,-,TRBJ1-2,TGCAGTGCCACGGGACGGGGTTATGGCTACACCTTC,CSATGRGYGYTF
TRBV27,many,TRBD2,TRBJ2-7,TGTGCCAGCAGTCCCTTGGCGGGAGCGGTCGAGCAGTACTTC,CASSPLAGAVEQYF
TRBV7-8,many,TRBD1,TRBJ2-7,TGTGCCAGCAGCCCTTTGTTGAGGGACAGAGCCTACGAGCAGTACTTC,CASSPLLRDRAYEQYF
TRBV11-2,-,-,TRBJ1-5,TGTGCCAGCAGCTTAGATCGGGGAGGGATCGGTCAGCCCCAGCATTTT,CASSLDRGGIGQPQHF
TRBV2,few,TRBD1,TRBJ2-7,TGTGCCAGCAGTCAACAGGGGGACCGTTCCTACGAGCAGTACTTC,CASSQQGDRSYEQYF
TRBV6-5,many,TRBD1,TRBJ1-3,TGTGCCAGCACCCCTGACAGGGCTGGAAACACCATATATTTT,CASTPDRAGNTIYF
TRBV6-2/TRBV6-3,many,TRBD1,TRBJ1-5,TGTGCCAGCAGTTACTCGAGCGGGACAGGGCATCAGCCCCAGCATTTT,CASSYSSGTGHQPQHF
TRBV27,-,TRBD1,TRBJ1-5,TGTGCCAGCTGGGGGACAGGGGGCGGTCAGCCCCAGCATTTT,CASWGTGGGQPQHF
TRBV29-1,many,-,TRBJ2-7,TGCAGCGTTGAAGATCGAAAGGGCTTTTCCTACGAGCAGTACTTC,CSVEDRKGFSYEQYF
TRBV19,few,-,TRBJ1-5,TGTGCCAGTAGTTCCCGGACAGAAAGAGGTCAGCCCCAGCATTTT,CASSSRTERGQPQHF
TRBV12-3/TRBV12-4,many,TRBD2,TRBJ2-7,TGTGCCAGCAGTTCGGGCGGGAGCATCTCCTACGAGCAGTACTTC,CASSSGGSISYEQYF
TRBV6-1,many,-,TRBJ1-2,TGTGCCAGCAGGCCCGACTTAGCTAACTATGGCTACACCTTC,CASRPDLANYGYTF
TRBV6-1,many,-,TRBJ1-1,TGTGCCAGCAGTGGGATCGTCATGAACACTGAAGCTTTCTTT,CASSGIVMNTEAFF
TRBV12-3/TRBV12-4,few,-,TRBJ2-2,TGTGCCAGCAGTATGACCGGGACAACCCCTAGGGGGACCGGGGAGCTGTTTTTT,CASSMTGTTPRGTGELFF
TRBV6-5,many,-,TRBJ1-1,TGTGCCAGCAGTTACGACAGCCTTACCAACCCAGAAGCTTTCTTT,CASSYDSLTNPEAFF
TRBV20-1,-,TRBD2,TRBJ2-7,TGCAGTGCTAGGGTTAGCGGGAGGATCGAGCAGTACTTC,CSARVSGRIEQYF
TRBV6-5,many,TRBD1,TRBJ2-5,TGTGCCAGCAGTCGGACAGGGTCGGTAGAGACCCAGTACTTC,CASSRTGSVETQYF
TRBV5-1,many,-,TRBJ1-2,TGCGCCAGCAGCTCGACCGTGACCTCTTATGGCTACACCTTC,CASSSTVTSYGYTF